These 16 T cell receptor beta chains originate from one sample sequenced in a study of T cell repertoires in cytomegalovirus infection. TCRdb analysed the reads with MiXCR anew, one entry per CDR3 protein. The data show approximately 310,000 distinct CDR3 sequences, roughly 25% seen once. No antigen has been identified for these receptors. The sample in question was cultured PBMCs, obtained from culture after CMV antigen stimulation. The source is a human donor in good health (CMV status not recorded). Some clones in this sample may be carry-over from other donors' samples.

Only a few counts were recorded for this clonotype. This chain joins TRBV6-6 and TRBJ2-1, with 9 nucleotides matching TRBD1. Germline V gene lookup returns CDR1 MNHNY and CDR2 SVGAGI (reference sequence). The trim removed 6 bases at V and 6 bases at J, leaving 9 bases unmatched. The CDR3 runs 15 residues. CDR3 protein: CASSPSGQGSNEQFF. The CDR3 bases are TGTGCCAGCAGCCCATCCGGACAGGGGAGCAATGAGCAGTTCTTC.

The chain links TRBV7-2 to TRBJ2-1; D may be TRBD2 (5 bases). Germline values: CDR1 SGHTA, CDR2 FQGNSA. The ends were cut back, 5 bases at V and 15 bases at J, with 11 bases in the middle. The CDR3 is 10 residues long. CDR3 region: CASSPDGGFF. In DNA, the CDR3 is TGTGCCAGCAGCCCCGACGGAGGGTTCTTC.

In its sample, this clonotype was seen a few times. This rearrangement joins TRBV12-3 or TRBV12-4 to TRBJ1-2, with 8 bases aligning to TRBD1. The CDR3 is 14 amino acids. The junction had 5 bases not matched to a gene; V was cut back by 6 bases and J by 2 bases. In nucleotides, the CDR3 is TGTGCCAGCAGAATGACAGGGGCGAACTATGGCTACACCTTC. Amino acids: CASRMTGANYGYTF.

This clonotype was seen ten or more times. In nucleotides, the CDR3 is TGTGCCAGCAGCCCCCCGGGACAGGTCTATGAGCAGTTCTTC. Protein: CASSPPGQVYEQFF. The chain employs TRBV7-2 and TRBJ2-1; 8 bases align to TRBD1. The CDR3 extends over 14 amino acids. Losses at the gene ends were 5 bases for V and 8 bases for J; bases not matched to a gene: 8. The germline V gene encodes CDR1 SGHTA and CDR2 FQGNSA.

This clonotype came up a few times. This chain connects TRBV7-2 to TRBJ2-1; 9 nucleotides agree with TRBD2. The length of the CDR3 is 15 residues. With V trimmed by 7 bases and J by 7 bases, 11 bases remained unmatched. Per the germline V gene, CDR1 is SGHTA and CDR2 is FQGNSA. The CDR3 loop reads CASTQGGLAGNEQFF. CDR3 in DNA: TGTGCCAGCACCCAAGGGGGGCTAGCGGGGAATGAGCAGTTCTTC.

This clonotype occurred a few times. This chain joins TRBV15 and TRBJ1-1; D gene ambiguous. The CDR3 is made up of 13 amino acids. The V end was cut by 0 bases, the J end by 4 bases, with 6 bases between. From germline, CDR1 is LNHNV and CDR2 YYDKDF (reference sequence). In DNA form, the CDR3 reads TGTGCCACCAGCAGAGAGGTGCCCACTGAAGCTTTCTTT. As protein: CATSREVPTEAFF. The whole variable domain, filled in from reference TRBV15 and TRBJ1-1, reads DAMVIQNPRYQVTQFGKPVTLSCSQTLNHNVMYWYQQKSSQAPKLLFHYYDKDFNNEADTPDNFQSRRPNTSFCFLDIRSPGLGDTAMYLCATSREVPTEAFFGQGTRLTVV.

Remarks on this clonotype: A junction boundary mismatches the germline segment, possibly from a read error. CDR3 sequence: CARSSTGQGAGQPQHF. Here the CDR3 DNA reads TGTGCCCGCAGCTCTACGGGCCAGGGGGCAGGTCAGCCCCAGCATTTT. The rearrangement links TRBV6-6 to TRBJ1-5; 8 nucleotides line up with TRBD1. Germline V gives CDR1 MNHNY, CDR2 SVGAGI (reference sequence). The length of the CDR3 is 16 residues.

This clonotype was seen at least ten times. V usage is TRBV6-2 or TRBV6-3 and J usage is TRBJ2-1, with TRBD2 as a possible D gene (5 bases). CDR3 length equals 15 residues. Trimming shortened V by 2 bases and J by 0 bases, and 8 bases separated the two germline ends. Germline values: CDR1 MNHEY, CDR2 SVGEGT. CDR3 in amino acids: CASSYRGSSYNEQFF. In DNA, the CDR3 is TGTGCCAGCAGTTACCGAGGGAGCTCCTACAATGAGCAGTTCTTC.

The chain recombines TRBV12-5 with TRBJ2-1; 10 nucleotides agree with TRBD1. The CDR3 totals 17 residues. Germline V gives CDR1 LGHNT, CDR2 FRNRAP. Germline trimming cut 0 bases from V and 9 bases from J; bases unmatched to any gene: 11. CDR3 sequence (DNA): TGTGCTAGTGGTTTGGTACTGGGGACAGGGGATGGAACTGAGCAGTTCTTC. It specifies CASGLVLGTGDGTEQFF.

DNA for the CDR3: TGTGCCATCAGTGAGTTTAGGACAGGGTCCTCAGATACGCAGTATTTT. This gives the protein CAISEFRTGSSDTQYF. The J gene is TRBJ2-3, the V gene TRBV10-3; TRBD1 agrees at 8 bases. V lost 1 base and J lost 4; bases outside the gene matches: 7. The CDR3 has 16 amino acids. Germline lookup yields CDR1 ENHRY and CDR2 SYGVKD.

This clonotype turned up a few times. This chain uses TRBV5-4 with TRBJ2-3; a possible D gene is TRBD1 (6 bases). The CDR3 has 14 amino acids. Between the trimmed V and J ends, which lost 4 bases and 6 bases, there was a span of 15 bases. The V gene's germline CDR1 is SGHNT and CDR2 YYREEE (reference sequence). CDR3 sequence reads: CASSLSTRGDTQYF. CDR3 nucleotides: TGTGCCAGCAGCCTTTCCACGAGGGGGGATACGCAGTATTTT.

This chain uses TRBV29-1 with TRBJ2-1, with 7 bases lining up with TRBD2. CDR3 length: 12 amino acids. Looked up from germline, CDR1 is SQVTM and CDR2 is ANQGSEA. Unmatched junction bases numbered 1, after V lost 1 base and J lost 7 bases. The CDR3 DNA is TGCAGCGTTGAAGTGGGAGGGAATGAGCAGTTCTTC. Amino acids: CSVEVGGNEQFF.

V is TRBV28 and J is TRBJ1-1; 9 bases line up with TRBD1. This CDR3 spans 13 amino acids. Germline-derived CDR1 and CDR2 are MDHEN and SYDVKM. CDR3 sequence (DNA): TGTGCACACAAACGCCCGGGACAGGGACGAGCTTTCTTT. Its translation: CAHKRPGQGRAFF.

The CDR3 reads CASSQGGEQYV. As DNA, the CDR3 is TGTGCCAGCTCCCAGGGGGGCGAGCAGTACGTC. The chain joins TRBV6-2 or TRBV6-3 to TRBJ2-7, with a possible D match to TRBD1 (7 bases). Germline V CDR1 and CDR2: MNHEY, SVGEGT. V lost 8 bases, J lost 6 bases, and 11 bases lay in between. The CDR3 totals 11 residues.

This clonotype turned up a few times. This sequence joins TRBV5-4 and TRBJ1-4; D call uncertain. The CDR3 is 15 residues long. The germline V gene has CDR1 SGHNT and CDR2 YYREEE (reference sequence). Trimming cost V 5 bases and J 0 bases, with 11 bases left between them. The CDR3 reads CASRLTPATNEKLFF. CDR3 nucleotide sequence: TGTGCCAGCAGACTTACACCCGCAACTAATGAAAAACTGTTTTTT.

This chain uses TRBV28 with TRBJ2-7, with TRBD2 matching over 9 bases. The ends lost 8 bases at V and 4 bases at J; junction bases unmatched: 12. The CDR3 extends over 15 amino acids. Per the germline V gene, CDR1 is MDHEN and CDR2 is SYDVKM. The CDR3 loop is CASGPVAGAAYEQYF. The CDR3 DNA sequence: TGTGCCAGCGGTCCGGTAGCGGGAGCGGCATACGAGCAGTACTTC.